The following is a T cell receptor (beta chain) sequence with its context. Its antigen is unknown. The junction departs from germline at one end; a sequencing error may be responsible. Via MiXCR, TCRdb re-called the reads, giving one row per CDR3 protein. This table holds about 69,000 distinct CDR3 sequences, under 30% found once. The source of the sample is a study of T cell repertoires in cytomegalovirus infection. About the study: The study used recently identified HLA-C-restricted and well-studied HLA-B-restricted CMV epitopes. Public signatures in TCR beta pointed to CMV infection and matching HLA type. The study, taken as a whole, reports: HLA-C-restricted TCR beta clonotypes specific for CMV led the ex vivo response.

The source is a human donor in good health (CMV status not recorded). Some clones in this sample may be carry-over from other donors' samples. This specimen was CD8+ T cells from cultured PBMCs, taken from culture after CMV antigen stimulation.

The CDR3 bases are TGCGCCGGCAGCTTGGACGACTCGACTGAAGCTTTCTTT. Its translation is CAGSLDDSTEAFF. The gene calls are TRBV5-1 and TRBJ1-1, with no clear D. CDR1 and CDR2 from the germline V gene are SGHRS and YFSETQ. The CDR3 is made up of 13 amino acids.